Described below is a single T cell receptor (beta chain) sequence and its context. These data are taken from a study of blood T cell repertoires in COVID-19. Study background: Samples representing acute and convalescent COVID-19 were sourced from the United States, Italy and Spain. PBMCs, B-cell-depleted T cells, or T cells were the source of the cDNA or gDNA that made up the material.

The data were produced by immunoSEQ multiplex PCR, yet TCRdb's version contains in-frame clones alone and is incomplete. This sample has roughly 68,000 clones, with 70% to 85% found just once. Germline lookup yields CDR1 ENHRY and CDR2 SYGVKD. The V gene end was trimmed by 4 bases and the J gene end by 4 bases; junction bases not matched to a gene: 17. There are 18 residues in the CDR3. The source of this sequence is a woman between 50 and 59 years old with acute or convalescent COVID-19. The V call is TRBV10-3, the J call TRBJ2-7, with TRBD2 matching 9 bases. What was sequenced was peripheral blood. CDR3 DNA: TGTGCCATCAGTGCCACCCCTCCGGGACTAGCTTCCGGTTACGAGCAGTACTTC. Protein: CAISATPPGLASGYEQYF.